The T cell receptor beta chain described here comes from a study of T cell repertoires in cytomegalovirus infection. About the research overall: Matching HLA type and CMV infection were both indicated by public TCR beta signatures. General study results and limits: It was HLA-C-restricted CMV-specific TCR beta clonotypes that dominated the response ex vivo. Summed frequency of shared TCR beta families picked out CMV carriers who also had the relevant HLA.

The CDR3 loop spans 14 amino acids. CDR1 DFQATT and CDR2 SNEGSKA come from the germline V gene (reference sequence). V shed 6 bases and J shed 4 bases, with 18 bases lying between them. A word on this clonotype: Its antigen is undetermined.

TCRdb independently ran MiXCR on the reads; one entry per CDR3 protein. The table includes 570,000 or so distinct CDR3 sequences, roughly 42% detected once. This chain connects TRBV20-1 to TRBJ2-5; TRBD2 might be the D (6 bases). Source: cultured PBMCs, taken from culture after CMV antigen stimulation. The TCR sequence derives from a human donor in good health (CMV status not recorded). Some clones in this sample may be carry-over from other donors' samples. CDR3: CSANSGGERETQYF. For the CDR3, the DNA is TGCAGTGCGAACTCGGGCGGGGAACGAGAGACCCAGTACTTC.